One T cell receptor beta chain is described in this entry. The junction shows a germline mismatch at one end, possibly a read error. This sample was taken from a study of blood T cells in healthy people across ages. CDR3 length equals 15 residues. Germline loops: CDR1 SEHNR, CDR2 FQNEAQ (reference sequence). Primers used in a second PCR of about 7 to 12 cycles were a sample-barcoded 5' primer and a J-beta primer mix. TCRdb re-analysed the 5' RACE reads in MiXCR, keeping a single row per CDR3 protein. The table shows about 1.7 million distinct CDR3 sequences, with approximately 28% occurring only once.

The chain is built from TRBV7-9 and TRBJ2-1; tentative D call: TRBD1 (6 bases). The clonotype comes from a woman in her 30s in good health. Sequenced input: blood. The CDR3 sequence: CASSLAQGSCNEQSF. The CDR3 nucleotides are TGTGCCAGCAGCTTGGCACAGGGTAGCTGCAATGAGCAGTCCTTC.